This TCR beta chain comes out of a study of T cells in Graves' hyperthyroidism and ophthalmopathy. Across the study: Before treatment of any kind, peripheral blood was taken at initial diagnosis. Study-level results: For ophthalmopathy, model prediction preceded onset by a median around six months.

A word on this clonotype: Its antigen is not known.

From RNA transcripts, TCR beta CDR3 regions were amplified. First-round RT-PCR of the TCR CDR3 relied on the HTBI primer set. One entry per CDR3 protein, called by TCRdb with MiXCR from the multiplex PCR reads. The table includes about 610,000 distinct CDR3 sequences, 16% detected once. Ophthalmopathy cases scored 3 or more on the Clinical Activity Score and 4 or more on NOSPECS grade, with duration below 3 months. PBMCs stemmed from more than 7.5 ml fresh peripheral blood. Per the germline V gene, CDR1 is KGHSH and CDR2 is LQKENI. CDR3 size: 12 residues. The V and J ends lost 6 bases and 11 bases respectively, with 16 bases between them.

The chain recombines TRBV18 with TRBJ1-1, with D possibly matching TRBD1 (6 bases). Sequenced: blood. This TCR derives from a woman in her 40s with Graves' ophthalmopathy. The CDR3 sequence is CASSLDSHEAFF. The CDR3 DNA follows: TGTGCCAGCTCTCTGGACAGCCACGAGGCTTTCTTT. Based on the CDR3 plus reference TRBV18 and TRBJ1-1, the full variable domain is NAGVMQNPRHLVRRRGQEARLRCSPMKGHSHVYWYRQLPEEGLKFMVYLQKENIIDESGMPKERFSAEFPKEGPSILRIQQVVRGDSAAYFCASSLDSHEAFFGQGTRLTVV.